This T cell receptor (beta chain) was sequenced in a study of blood T cell repertoires in COVID-19. Whole-study context: Researchers got acute and convalescent COVID-19 samples from the United States, Italy and Spain. PBMCs, B-cell-depleted T cells, or T cells provided the cDNA or gDNA that made up the material.

In the authors' workflow: The assay estimated nucleated cells by amplifying reference gene primers. TCRdb's copy holds only in-frame clones and misses some; the assay was immunoSEQ multiplex PCR. D and trimming were read from the DNA, whereas the V and J calls and clone size are those reported in that table. Of about 300,000 clones detected, more than 70% appear once; the ten largest clones hold 5.5% to 8%. The sequence derives from a woman in her twenties or thirties who had recovered from COVID-19. The specimen was peripheral blood.

Written as DNA, the CDR3 is TGTGCCAGCAGGGGACAGGGGTATCAGCCCCAGCATTTT. It translates to CASRGQGYQPQHF. This sequence joins TRBV6-5 and TRBJ1-5; 10 nucleotides match TRBD1. The CDR3 contains 13 residues. The germline gives CDR1 MNHEY, CDR2 SVGAGI. Trimming at V came to 6 bases and at J to 5 bases, leaving 1 base not matched to a gene.